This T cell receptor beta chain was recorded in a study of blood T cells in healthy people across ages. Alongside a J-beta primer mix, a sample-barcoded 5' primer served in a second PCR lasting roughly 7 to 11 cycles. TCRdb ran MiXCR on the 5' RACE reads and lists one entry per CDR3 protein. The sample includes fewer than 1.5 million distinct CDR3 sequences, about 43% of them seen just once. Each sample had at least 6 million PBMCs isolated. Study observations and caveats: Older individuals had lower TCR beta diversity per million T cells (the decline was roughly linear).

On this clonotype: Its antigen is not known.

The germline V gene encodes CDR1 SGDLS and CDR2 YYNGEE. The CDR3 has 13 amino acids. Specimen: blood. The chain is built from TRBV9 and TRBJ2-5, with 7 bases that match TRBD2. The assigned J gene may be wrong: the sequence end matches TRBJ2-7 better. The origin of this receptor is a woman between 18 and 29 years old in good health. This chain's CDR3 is CASSVGLVNEQYF. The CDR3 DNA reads TGTGCCAGCAGCGTTGGACTAGTCAACGAGCAGTACTTC.